This T cell receptor (beta chain) originates from a study of blood T cell repertoires in COVID-19. At the level of the study: The United States, Italy and Spain were the sources of the acute and convalescent COVID-19 samples. PBMCs, B-cell-depleted T cells, or T cells were the source of the cDNA or gDNA that made up the material.

Per the study methods: Estimation of nucleated cell counts relied on the amplification of reference gene primers. Libraries were prepared by immunoSEQ multiplex PCR; TCRdb keeps only in-frame clonotypes and omits some of them. V, J and clone size are those of that table, while D and trimming were read from the DNA. The table has a few hundred thousand clones, approximately 89% seen once. Germline-derived CDR1 and CDR2 are GTSNPN and SVGIG (reference sequence). This CDR3 has 15 amino acids. Trimming removed 0 bases from V and 4 bases from J; junction bases left unmatched: 8. The sample consisted of peripheral blood. The source of this sequence is a middle-aged man who had recovered from COVID-19. V and J are TRBV30 and TRBJ1-2; 7 bases align to TRBD1. This CDR3 reads CAWSVGGASGYGYTF. The CDR3 nucleotides are TGTGCCTGGAGTGTAGGGGGCGCGTCTGGCTATGGCTACACCTTC.